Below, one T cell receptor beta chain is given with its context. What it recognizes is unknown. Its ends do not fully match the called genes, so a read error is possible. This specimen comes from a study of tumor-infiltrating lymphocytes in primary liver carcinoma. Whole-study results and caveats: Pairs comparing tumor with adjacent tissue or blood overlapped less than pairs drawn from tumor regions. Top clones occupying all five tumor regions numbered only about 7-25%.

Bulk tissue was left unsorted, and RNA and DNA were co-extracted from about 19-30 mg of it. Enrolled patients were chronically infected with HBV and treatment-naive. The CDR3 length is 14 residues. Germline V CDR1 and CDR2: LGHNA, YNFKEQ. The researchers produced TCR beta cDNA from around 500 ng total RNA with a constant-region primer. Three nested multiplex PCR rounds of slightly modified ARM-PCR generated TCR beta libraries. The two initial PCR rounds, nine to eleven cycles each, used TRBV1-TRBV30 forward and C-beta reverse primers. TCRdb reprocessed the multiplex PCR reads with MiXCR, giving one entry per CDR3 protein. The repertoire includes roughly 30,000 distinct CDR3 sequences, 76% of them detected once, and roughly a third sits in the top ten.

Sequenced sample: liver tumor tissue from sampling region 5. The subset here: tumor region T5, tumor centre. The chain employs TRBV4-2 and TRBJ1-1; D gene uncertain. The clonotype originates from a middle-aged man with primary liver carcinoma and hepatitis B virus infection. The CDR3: CTSSRDLLNTEAFF. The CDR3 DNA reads TGTACCAGCAGCCGAGATCTTCTGAACACTGAAGCTTTCTTT.